Below are 18 T cell receptor beta chains sequenced from a single sample in a study of shared clonotypes between healthy human individuals. The repertoire was sequenced with immunoSEQ multiplex PCR; TCRdb's copy has only in-frame clones and lacks some. Of roughly 2.6 million clones detected, approximately 92% appear once; the ten largest clones hold over 0.12%. Sequencing was performed on naive CD4+ T cells sorted from blood. The subset here: CD45RA+ positively selected. All receptors come from a man aged 18 to 35 in good health.

The CDR3 region has the DNA TGTGCCAGCAGCCCCGGATCAAACTCTTATGAAAAACTGTTTTTT. It yields the protein CASSPGSNSYEKLFF. The V and J genes are TRBV7-9 and TRBJ1-4; D gene ambiguous. Germline V gene lookup returns CDR1 SEHNR and CDR2 FQNEAQ (reference sequence). Between the trimmed V and J ends, which lost 5 bases and 6 bases, there was a span of 16 bases. This CDR3 spans 15 amino acids.

The rearrangement joins TRBV11-3 to TRBJ2-2, with D hard to call. CDR1 and CDR2 from the germline V gene are SGHNT and YENEEA. The V and J ends lost 5 bases and 4 bases respectively, with 8 bases between them. CDR3 length: 13 residues. CDR3 nucleotide sequence: TGTGCCAGCAGCAAAACGGTCACCGGGGAGCTGTTTTTT. Protein: CASSKTVTGELFF.

The chain's CDR3 is CASSPAGRLNSYEQYF. The CDR3 DNA follows: TGTGCCAGCTCGCCGGCAGGGAGATTAAACTCCTACGAGCAGTACTTC. The chain employs TRBV18 and TRBJ2-7; tentatively, D is TRBD1 or TRBD2 (5 bases each). V gave up 6 bases and J gave up 0 bases, with 18 bases separating them. CDR1 is KGHSH and CDR2 is LQKENI in the germline V gene. The CDR3 spans 16 residues.

The chain has TRBV10-1 and TRBJ2-7; D assignment may be TRBD1 or TRBD2 (5 bases each). From germline, CDR1 is WNHNN and CDR2 SYGVQD (reference sequence). The CDR3 spans 14 residues. The V gene lost 0 bases and the J gene lost 7 bases, with 13 bases spanning the gap. This CDR3 reads CASSESAGRREQYF. CDR3 bases: TGCGCCAGCAGTGAGTCGGCAGGGAGAAGGGAGCAGTACTTC.

The J gene is TRBJ2-4, the V gene TRBV30, with unresolved D. The germline V and J ends were trimmed by 4 bases and 0 bases, with 7 bases remaining between them. CDR3 length: 13 amino acids. Germline V gene sequence: CDR1 GTSNPN, CDR2 SVGIG (reference sequence). This chain's CDR3 is CAWNNLAKNIQYF. The CDR3 coding sequence is TGTGCCTGGAACAACCTAGCCAAAAACATTCAGTACTTC.

The gene calls are TRBV6-1 and TRBJ1-3; D gene ambiguous. The CDR3 is 13 amino acids. V gave up 4 bases and J gave up 3 bases, with 7 bases separating them. Per the germline V gene, CDR1 is MNHNS and CDR2 is SASEGT. DNA of the CDR3: TGTGCCAGCAGTGCTCCGGGTGGAAACACCATATATTTT. This gives the protein CASSAPGGNTIYF.

Regarding this clone: The sample holds other DNA sequences that translate to the same CDR3. The chain recombines TRBV6-5 with TRBJ2-7; 9 nucleotides align to TRBD1. Germline V gene sequence: CDR1 MNHEY, CDR2 SVGAGI. CDR3 size: 15 residues. Germline trimming cut 0 bases from V and 1 base from J; bases unmatched to any gene: 1. In DNA form, the CDR3 reads TGTGCCAGCAGTTACTCGGGACAGGGATCCTACGAGCAGTACTTC. This encodes CASSYSGQGSYEQYF.

The chain joins TRBV10-3 to TRBJ2-7; 8 nucleotides line up with TRBD1. V was clipped by 5 bases and J by 7 bases; unmatched bases: 10. The length of the CDR3 is 14 residues. Per germline, CDR1 ENHRY and CDR2 SYGVKD. In DNA, the CDR3 is TGTGCCATCAGTCTTAATGGACAGGGCGGGGAGCAGTACTTC. The encoded protein is CAISLNGQGGEQYF.

The CDR3 loop reads CASSPPNTGELFF. The CDR3 DNA reads TGTGCCAGCAGCCCCCCTAACACCGGGGAGCTGTTTTTT. The chain joins TRBV5-5 to TRBJ2-2; D remains ambiguous. This CDR3 region has 13 residues. CDR1 is SGHKS and CDR2 is YYEKEE in the germline V gene (reference sequence). The germline V and J ends were trimmed by 4 bases and 2 bases, with 6 bases remaining between them.

This chain's CDR3 is CATRDTGNQPQHF. The CDR3 nucleotides read TGTGCCACCCGGGACACAGGCAATCAGCCCCAGCATTTT. V is TRBV19 and J is TRBJ1-5, with D maybe TRBD1 (6 bases). Germline lookup yields CDR1 LNHDA and CDR2 SQIVND (reference sequence). The V end was cut by 10 bases, the J end by 2 bases, with 12 bases between. The CDR3 has 13 amino acids.

This chain links TRBV5-1 with TRBJ2-1, with D possibly being TRBD1 or TRBD2 (5 bases each). Germline-derived CDR1 and CDR2 are SGHRS and YFSETQ. V lost 2 bases, J lost 10 bases, and 25 bases lay in between. The CDR3 contains 17 residues. CDR3: CASSFSTRDPEAREQFF. The CDR3 DNA is TGCGCCAGCAGCTTTTCCACCCGGGACCCCGAGGCCCGGGAGCAGTTCTTC.

The chain uses TRBV18 and TRBJ2-7; D is uncertain. The CDR3 totals 14 residues. The ends were cut back, 0 bases at V and 6 bases at J, with 12 bases in the middle. CDR1 is KGHSH and CDR2 is LQKENI in the germline V gene. CDR3 protein: CASSPPISTLEQYF. The CDR3 DNA reads TGTGCCAGCTCACCACCTATCAGTACCCTCGAGCAGTACTTC.

As to this clone: One end of the junction is discordant with germline, which a read error may explain. The chain recombines TRBV7-7 with TRBJ2-1; tentatively, D is TRBD1 or TRBD2 (7 bases each). In germline, CDR1 is SSHAT, CDR2 FNYEAQ (reference sequence). CDR3 size: 15 residues. CDR3 DNA: TGTGCTAGCAGCTTAGCAGGGGGGGCCGGCAATGAGCAGTTCTTC. Encoded protein: CASSLAGGAGNEQFF.

V usage is TRBV10-2 and J usage is TRBJ2-7; D perhaps matches TRBD1 (8 bases). The V and J ends lost 7 bases and 7 bases respectively, with 14 bases between them. CDR1 WSHSY and CDR2 SAAADI come from the germline V gene. The CDR3 totals 12 residues. The CDR3 sequence: CASTDRGGEQYF. The CDR3 nucleotides read TGCGCCAGCACTGACAGGGGAGGGGAGCAGTACTTC.

The CDR3 DNA follows: TGTGCCAGCAGTTTGCAGGAAGACTATGGCTACACCTTC. Its protein is CASSLQEDYGYTF. The chain has TRBV6-6 and TRBJ1-2, with D uncertain. CDR3 size: 13 residues. From germline, CDR1 is MNHNY and CDR2 SVGAGI (reference sequence). V lost 4 bases, J lost 3 bases, and 9 bases lay in between.

This clone was seen only once. The chain uses TRBV7-6 and TRBJ2-3; D is perhaps TRBD1 or TRBD2 (5 bases each). Germline CDR1 reads SGHVS; CDR2 reads FNYEAQ. V shed 4 bases and J shed 3 bases, with 8 bases lying between them. This CDR3 comprises 13 residues. The CDR3 protein is CASSWGITDTQYF. The CDR3, as DNA: TGTGCCAGCAGCTGGGGGATAACAGATACGCAGTATTTT.

The genes are TRBV4-2 and TRBJ2-3; D tentatively fits TRBD1 or TRBD2 (7 bases each). V lost 2 bases and J 0 bases, leaving 15 bases between the germline ends. The CDR3 loop spans 17 amino acids. Germline CDR1 and CDR2: LGHNA and YNFKEQ. CDR3 in amino acids: CASSQRQGGGSTDTQYF. CDR3 DNA sequence: TGTGCCAGCAGCCAAAGGCAGGGGGGGGGAAGCACAGATACGCAGTATTTT.

CDR3 bases: TGTGCCTGGAGCTCGTTGGGTGGGACAGTTAACACTGAAGCTTTCTTT. Residues: CAWSSLGGTVNTEAFF. V usage is TRBV30 and J usage is TRBJ1-1; TRBD1 agrees at 7 bases. This CDR3 comprises 16 residues. V shed 3 bases, J shed 2 bases, and the junction held 12 bases outside the gene matches. Germline-derived CDR1 and CDR2 are GTSNPN and SVGIG (reference sequence).